The 24 T cell receptor beta chains listed next were all sequenced from one sample in a study of cytomegalovirus exposure and HLA in healthy donors. Using immunoSEQ multiplex PCR, the repertoire was profiled, and TCRdb retains in-frame clones only, with some absent. The data contain fewer than 200,000 clones, roughly 90% of them seen just once; the ten biggest clones take up 2% to 2.5%. Sequencing input: PBMCs. The receptors shown here come from a woman aged 18-29 years in good health and CMV-seronegative.

This clone was found many times. The rearrangement uses TRBV10-1 and TRBJ1-5, with no clear D. Germline V lookup: CDR1 WNHNN, CDR2 SYGVQD (reference sequence). This CDR3 has 17 residues. Deletions cut 3 bases from V and 1 base from J, with 16 bases between. CDR3: CASSEEGAPPSNQPQHF. The CDR3, as DNA: TGCGCCAGCAGTGAAGAGGGCGCTCCCCCCAGCAATCAGCCCCAGCATTTT.

The chain couples TRBV14 to TRBJ2-1; TRBD2 agrees at 11 bases. The CDR3 runs to 17 residues. Germline loops: CDR1 SGHDN, CDR2 FVKESK. V was pared by 5 bases and J by 6 bases, with 12 bases of the junction left unmatched. The CDR3 is CASSYIAGGPLINEQFF. The CDR3 DNA sequence: TGTGCCAGCAGCTATATAGCGGGAGGGCCTTTGATCAATGAGCAGTTCTTC.

CDR3 residues: CASSQASRARFGGEKLFF. CDR3 bases: TGCGCCAGCAGCCAAGCTTCTCGAGCCCGGTTTGGGGGCGAAAAACTGTTTTTT. The chain links TRBV4-3 to TRBJ1-4; weak D call: TRBD1 (6 bases). This CDR3 comprises 18 residues. Germline V gene lookup returns CDR1 LGHNA and CDR2 YSLEER. The V and J ends lost 1 base and 8 bases respectively, with 23 bases between them.

The rearrangement joins TRBV19 to TRBJ2-2; TRBD1 agrees at 9 bases. The CDR3 sequence is 15 residues long. V shed 5 bases and J 4 bases; nucleotides not matched to a gene: 5. CDR1 LNHDA and CDR2 SQIVND come from the germline V gene (reference sequence). CDR3 residues: CASSSTGGITGELFF. For the CDR3, the DNA is TGTGCCAGTAGTTCGACAGGGGGTATCACCGGGGAGCTGTTTTTT.

This clone appeared a single time. The chain combines TRBV6-5 with TRBJ1-1; no clear D gene. The germline V and J ends were trimmed by 0 bases and 7 bases, with 12 bases remaining between them. Germline assignment: CDR1 MNHEY and CDR2 SVGAGI. The CDR3 extends over 14 amino acids. The DNA of the CDR3 is TGTGCCAGCAGTTACTCCCGCCGGAGACTTGAAGCTTTCTTT. Translating it yields CASSYSRRRLEAFF.

In its sample, this clone was seen a few times. The genes are TRBV4-1 and TRBJ2-4, with TRBD2 matching 10 bases. The CDR3 runs to 16 residues. Trimming took 0 bases from V and 1 from J; bases not matched to a gene: 0. Germline CDR1 is MGHRA and CDR2 is YSYEKL. DNA of the CDR3: TGCGCCAGCAGCCAAGAGGGACTAGCGGCCAAAAACATTCAGTACTTC. Translated: CASSQEGLAAKNIQYF.

The chain couples TRBV6-5 to TRBJ1-5, with TRBD1 matching over 7 bases. Germline values: CDR1 MNHEY, CDR2 SVGAGI. V gave up 5 bases and J gave up 2 bases; unmatched junction bases: 3. This CDR3 comprises 14 residues. The DNA of the CDR3 is TGTGCCAGCAGTACCACAGGGGGCAATCAGCCCCAGCATTTT. Translated: CASSTTGGNQPQHF.

This clone has more than one count but fewer than ten. The chain couples TRBV9 to TRBJ2-5, with 10 bases aligning to TRBD1. Germline CDR1 reads SGDLS; CDR2 reads YYNGEE. After removal of 3 bases from V and 2 bases from J, the junction contained 7 bases not matched to a gene. This CDR3 comprises 16 residues. CDR3 in DNA: TGTGCCAGCAGCGATACCGGGACAGGGGCACAAGAGACCCAGTACTTC. Amino acids: CASSDTGTGAQETQYF.

This chain links TRBV27 with TRBJ2-3, with 8 bases aligning to TRBD1. Germline-derived CDR1 and CDR2 are MNHEY and SMNVEV (reference sequence). V was pared by 5 bases and J by 3 bases, with 10 bases of the junction left unmatched. This CDR3 comprises 16 residues. CDR3 protein: CASSPRGLHLTDTQYF. DNA for the CDR3: TGTGCCAGCAGTCCCAGGGGGCTACATCTGACAGATACGCAGTATTTT.

Comment on this clone: Distinct nucleotide sequences in the sample also encode this CDR3. V gene TRBV5-1 combines with J gene TRBJ2-1; TRBD1 might be the D (5 bases). V gave up 0 bases and J gave up 0 bases, with 7 bases separating them. The CDR3 is 15 residues long. Germline assignment: CDR1 SGHRS and CDR2 YFSETQ. This CDR3 reads CASSLGGGSYNEQFF. CDR3 in DNA: TGCGCCAGCAGCTTGGGGGGCGGCTCCTACAATGAGCAGTTCTTC.

This sequence joins TRBV18 and TRBJ2-5, with D perhaps TRBD1 (6 bases). The CDR3 runs 13 residues. CDR1 is KGHSH, CDR2 LQKENI, per germline. The germline V and J ends were trimmed by 3 bases and 5 bases, with 10 bases remaining between them. The CDR3 sequence is CASSPSGEETQYF. The CDR3 nucleotides read TGTGCCAGCTCACCCTCAGGGGAGGAGACCCAGTACTTC.

The chain combines TRBV5-4 with TRBJ1-2, with no clear D. The CDR3 has 13 residues. Trimming removed 2 bases at V and 0 bases at J, with 5 bases between. In germline, CDR1 is SGHNT, CDR2 YYREEE (reference sequence). Here the CDR3 reads CASSFNANYGYTF. Here the CDR3 DNA reads TGTGCCAGCAGCTTCAATGCTAACTATGGCTACACCTTC.

This clone has only one observation. The chain is built from TRBV7-9 and TRBJ1-1, with TRBD1 matching over 9 bases. Germline V gene lookup returns CDR1 SEHNR and CDR2 FQNEAQ (reference sequence). The CDR3 length is 14 residues. V was clipped by 4 bases and J by 1 base; unmatched bases: 1. The CDR3 region has the DNA TGTGCCAGCAGCTCGGGACAGGGGAACACTGAAGCTTTCTTT. Amino acid sequence: CASSSGQGNTEAFF.

This chain links TRBV6-5 with TRBJ2-2; no reliable D call. V was pared by 2 bases and J by 4 bases, with 14 bases between. The CDR3 extends over 16 amino acids. Germline V gene lookup returns CDR1 MNHEY and CDR2 SVGAGI. The CDR3 region has the DNA TGTGCCAGCAGTTACGGTGCGGCATCGGGCACCGGGGAGCTGTTTTTT. Amino acids: CASSYGAASGTGELFF.

V and J are TRBV5-4 and TRBJ1-2, with a weak D call TRBD1 (6 bases). This CDR3 contains 13 residues. With 0 bases removed from V and 7 bases from J, the gap between germline ends came to 10 bases. Germline V lookup: CDR1 SGHNT, CDR2 YYREEE (reference sequence). In DNA, the CDR3 is TGTGCCAGCAGCTTGGAGGGGGAGGGTGGCTACACCTTC. Its protein product is CASSLEGEGGYTF.

This clone came up a few times. V gene TRBV4-1 combines with J gene TRBJ2-4, with 12 bases lining up with TRBD2. There are 16 residues in the CDR3. The junction had 9 bases not matched to a gene; V was cut back by 4 bases and J by 8 bases. Per the germline V gene, CDR1 is MGHRA and CDR2 is YSYEKL. CDR3 sequence: CASSPTPTSGGHIQYF. As DNA, the CDR3 is TGCGCCAGCAGCCCAACCCCGACTAGCGGGGGCCACATTCAGTACTTC.

The J gene is TRBJ2-7, the V gene TRBV7-9; weak D call: TRBD1 (5 bases). CDR1 and CDR2 from the germline V gene are SEHNR and FQNEAQ (reference sequence). V was cut by 11 bases and J by 6 bases, with 20 bases left in between. The length of the CDR3 is 13 residues. The CDR3 protein is CASSDSSYVEQYF. CDR3 nucleotide sequence: TGTGCCTCCTCAGACAGCTCCTACGTCGAGCAGTACTTC.

This clone appeared a single time. The chain couples TRBV9 to TRBJ2-7, with TRBD1 matching over 7 bases. V shed 2 bases and J 3 bases; nucleotides not matched to a gene: 8. Germline V lookup: CDR1 SGDLS, CDR2 YYNGEE. The CDR3 runs 15 residues. CDR3 DNA sequence: TGTGCCAGCAGCGTCGGACAGGCCCCGGGCTACGAGCAGTACTTC. Translating it yields CASSVGQAPGYEQYF.

The J gene is TRBJ2-7, the V gene TRBV19; no reliable D call. The CDR3 runs 14 residues. Germline values: CDR1 LNHDA, CDR2 SQIVND (reference sequence). V was pared by 7 bases and J by 5 bases, with 18 bases between. The CDR3 here is CASNQIHSSDEQYF. CDR3 nucleotide sequence: TGTGCCAGTAACCAGATCCATTCAAGCGACGAGCAGTACTTC.

This clone has a single count. V gene TRBV18 combines with J gene TRBJ2-5; TRBD2 aligns across 13 bases. Germline lookup yields CDR1 KGHSH and CDR2 LQKENI. V shed 3 bases, J shed 3 bases, and the junction held 7 bases outside the gene matches. The length of the CDR3 is 17 residues. CDR3 DNA: TGTGCCAGCTCACCGCGGACTAGCGGGGGCCTAAAAGAGACCCAGTACTTC. Translation gives CASSPRTSGGLKETQYF.

The CDR3: CASSQYGGRDTGELFF. The CDR3 region has the DNA TGTGCCAGCAGCCAGTACGGGGGGCGGGACACCGGGGAGCTGTTTTTT. The chain carries TRBV14 and TRBJ2-2; D is perhaps TRBD2 (7 bases). CDR3 size: 16 residues. V lost 3 bases, J lost 3 bases, and 14 bases lay in between. Germline CDR1 and CDR2: SGHDN and FVKESK. Looking up the rest from reference TRBV14 and TRBJ2-2 gives the full variable domain: EAGVTQFPSHSVIEKGQTVTLRCDPISGHDNLYWYRRVMGKEIKFLLHFVKESKQDESGMPNNRFLAERTGGTYSTLKVQPAELEDSGVYFCASSQYGGRDTGELFFGEGSRLTVL.

This clone was recorded once. V gene TRBV5-1 combines with J gene TRBJ1-1, with D unresolved. V was shortened by 7 bases and J by 1 base, with 17 bases between the two germline ends. CDR1 SGHRS and CDR2 YFSETQ come from the germline V gene. The CDR3 runs 15 residues. The CDR3 sequence: CASEVGSLQNTEAFF. In DNA, the CDR3 is TGCGCCAGCGAGGTAGGCAGTTTGCAGAACACTGAAGCTTTCTTT.

The V gene is TRBV5-6, the J gene TRBJ2-1, with 10 bases that match TRBD2. The CDR3 covers 16 residues. CDR1 and CDR2 (germline): SGHDT, YYEEEE. V was clipped by 5 bases and J by 3 bases; unmatched bases: 8. The CDR3 spells CASRPLRTSGYNEQFF. The CDR3 DNA follows: TGTGCCAGCAGACCCCTCAGGACTAGCGGCTACAATGAGCAGTTCTTC.

The chain employs TRBV25-1 and TRBJ1-4; 9 positions match TRBD1. After removal of 1 base from V and 2 bases from J, the junction contained 2 bases not matched to a gene. The CDR3 contains 16 residues. Per the germline V gene, CDR1 is MGHDK and CDR2 is SYGVNS. This CDR3 is CASSESQGATNEKLFF. The CDR3 DNA sequence: TGTGCCAGCAGTGAATCACAGGGGGCGACTAATGAAAAACTGTTTTTT.